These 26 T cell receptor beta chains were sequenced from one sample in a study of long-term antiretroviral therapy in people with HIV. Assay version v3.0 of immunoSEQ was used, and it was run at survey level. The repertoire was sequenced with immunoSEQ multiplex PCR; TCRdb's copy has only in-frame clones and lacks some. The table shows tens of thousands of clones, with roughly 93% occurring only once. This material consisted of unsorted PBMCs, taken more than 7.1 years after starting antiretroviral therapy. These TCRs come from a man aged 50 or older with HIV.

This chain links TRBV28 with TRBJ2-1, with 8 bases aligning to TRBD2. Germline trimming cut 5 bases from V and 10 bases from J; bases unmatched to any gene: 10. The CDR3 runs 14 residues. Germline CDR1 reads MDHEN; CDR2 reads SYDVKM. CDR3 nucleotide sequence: TGTGCCAGCAGTCCCCCAAGCGGGGGTGTAGAGCAGTTCTTC. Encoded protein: CASSPPSGGVEQFF.

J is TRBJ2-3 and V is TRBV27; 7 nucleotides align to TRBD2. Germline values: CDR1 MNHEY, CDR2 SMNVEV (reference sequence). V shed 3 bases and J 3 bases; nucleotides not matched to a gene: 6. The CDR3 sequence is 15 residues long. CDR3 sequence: CASSLTRGWTDTQYF. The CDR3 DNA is TGTGCCAGCAGTTTGACGCGGGGGTGGACAGATACGCAGTATTTT.

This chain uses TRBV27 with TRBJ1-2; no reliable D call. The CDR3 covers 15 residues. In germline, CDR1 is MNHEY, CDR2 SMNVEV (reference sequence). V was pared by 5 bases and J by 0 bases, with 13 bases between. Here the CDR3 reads CASSLVGGPNYGYTF. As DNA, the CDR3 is TGTGCCAGCAGTCTAGTGGGAGGGCCTAACTATGGCTACACCTTC.

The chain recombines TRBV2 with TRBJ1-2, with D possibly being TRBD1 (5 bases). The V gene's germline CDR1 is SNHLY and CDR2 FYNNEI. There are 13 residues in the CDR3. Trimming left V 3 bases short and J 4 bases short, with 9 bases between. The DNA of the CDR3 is TGTGCCAGCAGTGATGACAGCACCTATGGCTACACCTTC. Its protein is CASSDDSTYGYTF.

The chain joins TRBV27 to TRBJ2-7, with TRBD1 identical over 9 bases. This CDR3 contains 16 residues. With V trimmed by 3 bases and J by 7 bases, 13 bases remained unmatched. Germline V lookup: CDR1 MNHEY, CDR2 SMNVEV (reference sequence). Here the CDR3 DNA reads TGTGCCAGCAGTTTCCTCATTACGGGACAGGGCCTGGAGCAGTACTTC. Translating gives CASSFLITGQGLEQYF.

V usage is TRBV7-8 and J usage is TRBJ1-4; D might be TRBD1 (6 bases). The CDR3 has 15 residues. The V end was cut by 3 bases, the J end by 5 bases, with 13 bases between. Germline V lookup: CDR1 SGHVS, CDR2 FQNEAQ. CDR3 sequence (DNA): TGTGCCAGCAGCTTTCTCCAGGGGCCAAATGAAAAACTGTTTTTT. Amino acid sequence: CASSFLQGPNEKLFF.

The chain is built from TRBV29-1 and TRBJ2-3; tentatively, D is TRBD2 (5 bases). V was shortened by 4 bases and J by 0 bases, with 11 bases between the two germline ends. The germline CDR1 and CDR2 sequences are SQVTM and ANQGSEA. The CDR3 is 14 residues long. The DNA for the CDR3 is TGCAGCGTTGGGGAGCGGACTAGCACAGATACGCAGTATTTT. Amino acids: CSVGERTSTDTQYF.

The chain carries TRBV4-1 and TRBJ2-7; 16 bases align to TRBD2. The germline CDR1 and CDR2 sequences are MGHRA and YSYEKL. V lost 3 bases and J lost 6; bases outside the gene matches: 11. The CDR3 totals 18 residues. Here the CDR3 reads CASSHLGLAGGRGGEQYF. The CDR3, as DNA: TGCGCCAGCAGCCATCTGGGACTAGCGGGGGGGCGTGGAGGCGAGCAGTACTTC.

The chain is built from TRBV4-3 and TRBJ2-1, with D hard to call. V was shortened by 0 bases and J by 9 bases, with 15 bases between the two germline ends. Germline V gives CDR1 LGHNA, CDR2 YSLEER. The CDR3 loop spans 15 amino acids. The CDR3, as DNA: TGCGCCAGCAGCCAAGATCTGAGACGAGGCGGTGAGCAGTTCTTC. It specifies CASSQDLRRGGEQFF.

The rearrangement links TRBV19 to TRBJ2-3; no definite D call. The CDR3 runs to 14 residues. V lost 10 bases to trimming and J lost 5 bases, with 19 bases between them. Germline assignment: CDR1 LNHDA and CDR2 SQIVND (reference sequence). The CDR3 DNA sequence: TGTGCCACCTCTCCGCCCGCTGAAGGAGATACGCAGTATTTT. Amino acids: CATSPPAEGDTQYF.

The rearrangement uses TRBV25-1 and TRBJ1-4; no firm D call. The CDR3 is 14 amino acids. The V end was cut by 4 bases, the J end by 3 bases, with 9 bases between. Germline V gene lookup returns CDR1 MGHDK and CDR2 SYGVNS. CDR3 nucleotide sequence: TGTGCCAGCAGTGCCGGGAGTTCTAATGAAAAACTGTTTTTT. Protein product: CASSAGSSNEKLFF. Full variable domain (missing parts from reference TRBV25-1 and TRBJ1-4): EADIYQTPRYLVIGTGKKITLECSQTMGHDKMYWYQQDPGMELHLIHYSYGVNSTEKGDLSSESTVSRIRTEHFPLTLESARPSHTSQYLCASSAGSSNEKLFFGSGTQLSVL.

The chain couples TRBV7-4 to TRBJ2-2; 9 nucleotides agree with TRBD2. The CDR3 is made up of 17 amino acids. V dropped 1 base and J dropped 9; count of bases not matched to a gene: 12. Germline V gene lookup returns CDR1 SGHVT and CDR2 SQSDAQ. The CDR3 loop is CASSLGGGLALHRELFF. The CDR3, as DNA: TGTGCCAGCAGCTTAGGTGGGGGACTAGCTCTTCACCGGGAGCTGTTTTTT. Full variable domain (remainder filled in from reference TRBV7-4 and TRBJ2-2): GAGVSQSPRYKVAKRGRDVALRCDSISGHVTLYWYRQTLGQGSEVLTYSQSDAQRDKSGRPSGRFSAERPERSVSTLKIQRTEQGDSAVYLCASSLGGGLALHRELFFGEGSRLTVL.

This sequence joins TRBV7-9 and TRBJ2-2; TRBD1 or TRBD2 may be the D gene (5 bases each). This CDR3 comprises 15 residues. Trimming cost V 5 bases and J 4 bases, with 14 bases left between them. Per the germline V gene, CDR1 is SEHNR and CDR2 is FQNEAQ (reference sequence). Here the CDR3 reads CASSLSGTGTGELFF. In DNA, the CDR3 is TGTGCCAGCAGCCTCTCCGGGACGGGCACCGGGGAGCTGTTTTTT.

The DNA of the CDR3 is TGTGCCAGCAGCTTAGCGGACGGAGAGAACAATGAGCAGTTCTTC. Translated, it gives CASSLADGENNEQFF. The J gene is TRBJ2-1, the V gene TRBV11-2; D not certain. The CDR3 contains 15 residues. From germline, CDR1 is SGHAT and CDR2 FQNNGV. V lost 1 base to trimming and J lost 5 bases, with 12 bases between them. Together with reference TRBV11-2 and TRBJ2-1, the CDR3 gives the full variable domain: EAGVAQSPRYKIIEKRQSVAFWCNPISGHATLYWYQQILGQGPKLLIQFQNNGVVDDSQLPKDRFSAERLKGVDSTLKIQPAKLEDSAVYLCASSLADGENNEQFFGPGTRLTVL.

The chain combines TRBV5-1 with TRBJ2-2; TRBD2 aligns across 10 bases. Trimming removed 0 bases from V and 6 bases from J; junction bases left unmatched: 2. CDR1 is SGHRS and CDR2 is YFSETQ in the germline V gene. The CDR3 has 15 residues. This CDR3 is CASSLASGGAGELFF. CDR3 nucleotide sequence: TGCGCCAGCAGCTTGGCGAGCGGGGGGGCCGGGGAGCTGTTTTTT.

CDR3 sequence reads: CASSQAYRGRENTIYF. The CDR3, as DNA: TGCGCCAGCAGCCAAGCCTACAGGGGGCGGGAAAACACCATATATTTT. The chain couples TRBV4-3 to TRBJ1-3; 9 nucleotides line up with TRBD1. Germline V gene data show CDR1 as LGHNA and CDR2 as YSLEER. The CDR3 totals 16 residues. The ends lost 1 base at V and 6 bases at J; junction bases unmatched: 7.

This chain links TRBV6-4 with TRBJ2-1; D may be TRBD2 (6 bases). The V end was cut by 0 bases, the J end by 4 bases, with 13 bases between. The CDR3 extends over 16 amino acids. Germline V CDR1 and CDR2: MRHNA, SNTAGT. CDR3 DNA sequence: TGTGCCAGCAGTGACTCCGGGGGTACGGGTTACAATGAGCAGTTCTTC. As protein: CASSDSGGTGYNEQFF.

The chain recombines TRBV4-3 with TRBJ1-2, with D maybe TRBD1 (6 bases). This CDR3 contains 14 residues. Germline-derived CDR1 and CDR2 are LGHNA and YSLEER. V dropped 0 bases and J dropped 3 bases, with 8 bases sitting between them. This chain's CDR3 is CASSQEQGYYGYTF. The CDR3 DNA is TGCGCCAGCAGCCAAGAGCAGGGGTACTATGGCTACACCTTC.

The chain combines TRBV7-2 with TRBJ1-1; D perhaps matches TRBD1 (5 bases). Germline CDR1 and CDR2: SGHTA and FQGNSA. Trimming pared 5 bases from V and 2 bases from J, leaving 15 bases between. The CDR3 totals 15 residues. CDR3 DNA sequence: TGTGCCAGCAGCCGACTTGACAGCTTAAACACTGAAGCTTTCTTT. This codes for CASSRLDSLNTEAFF.

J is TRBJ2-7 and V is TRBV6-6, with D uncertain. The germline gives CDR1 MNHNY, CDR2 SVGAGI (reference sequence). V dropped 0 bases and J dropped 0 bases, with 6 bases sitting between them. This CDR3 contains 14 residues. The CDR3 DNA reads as TGTGCCAGCAGTTACTCGAGACTCTCCTACGAGCAGTACTTC. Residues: CASSYSRLSYEQYF.

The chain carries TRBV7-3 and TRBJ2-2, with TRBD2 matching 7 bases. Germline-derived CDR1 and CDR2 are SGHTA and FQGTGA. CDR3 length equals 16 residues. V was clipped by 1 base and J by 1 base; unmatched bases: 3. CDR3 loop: CASSLRASGNTGELFF. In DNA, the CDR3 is TGTGCCAGCAGCTTAAGGGCTAGCGGGAACACCGGGGAGCTGTTTTTT.

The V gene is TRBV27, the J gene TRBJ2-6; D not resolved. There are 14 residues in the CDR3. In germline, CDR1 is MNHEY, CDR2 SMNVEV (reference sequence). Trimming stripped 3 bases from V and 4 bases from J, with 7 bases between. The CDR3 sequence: CASSFSQGANVLTF. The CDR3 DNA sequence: TGTGCCAGCAGTTTTTCGCAGGGGGCCAACGTCCTGACTTTC.

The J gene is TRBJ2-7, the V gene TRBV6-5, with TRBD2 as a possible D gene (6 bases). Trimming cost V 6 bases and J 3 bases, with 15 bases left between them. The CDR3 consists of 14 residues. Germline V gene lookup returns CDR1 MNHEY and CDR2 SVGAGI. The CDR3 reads CASRYAGPNYEQYF. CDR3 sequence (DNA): TGTGCCAGCAGGTACGCGGGACCGAACTACGAGCAGTACTTC.

The CDR3 region has the DNA TGTGCCAGCAGCTTAGGTGTAGCTAGCACAGATACGCAGTATTTT. It translates to CASSLGVASTDTQYF. The rearrangement uses TRBV11-3 and TRBJ2-3; D is unresolved. V was cut by 1 base and J by 0 bases, with 8 bases left in between. In germline, CDR1 is SGHNT, CDR2 YENEEA. The CDR3 is made up of 15 amino acids.

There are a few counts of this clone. CDR3 nucleotides: TGCGCCAGCAGTGAGACCCAGAGTCAGCCCCAGCATTTT. It yields the protein CASSETQSQPQHF. The chain links TRBV10-1 to TRBJ1-5; no definite D call. Germline CDR1 is WNHNN and CDR2 is SYGVQD (reference sequence). Trimming removed 2 bases from V and 6 bases from J, with 8 bases in between. The length of the CDR3 is 13 residues.

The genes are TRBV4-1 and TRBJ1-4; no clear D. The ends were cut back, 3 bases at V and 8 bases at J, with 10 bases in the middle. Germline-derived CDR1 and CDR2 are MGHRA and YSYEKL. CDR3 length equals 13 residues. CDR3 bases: TGCGCCAGCAGCCACAGCCCGGACGAAAAACTGTTTTTT. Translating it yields CASSHSPDEKLFF.